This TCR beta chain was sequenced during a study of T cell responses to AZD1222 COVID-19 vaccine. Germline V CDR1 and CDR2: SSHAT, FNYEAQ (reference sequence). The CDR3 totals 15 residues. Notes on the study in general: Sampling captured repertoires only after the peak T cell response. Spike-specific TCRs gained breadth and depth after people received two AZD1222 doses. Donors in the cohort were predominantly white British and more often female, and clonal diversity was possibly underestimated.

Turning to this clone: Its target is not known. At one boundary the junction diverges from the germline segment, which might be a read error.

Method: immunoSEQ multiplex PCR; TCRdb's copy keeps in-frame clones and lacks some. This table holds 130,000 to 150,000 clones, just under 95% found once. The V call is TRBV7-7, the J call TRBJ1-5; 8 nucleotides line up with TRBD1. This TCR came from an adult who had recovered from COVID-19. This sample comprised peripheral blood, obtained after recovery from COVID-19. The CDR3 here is CASSFARGRIQPQHF. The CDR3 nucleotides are TGTGCTAGCAGCTTTGCCAGGGGGCGAATTCAGCCCCAGCATTTT.